This entry concerns a single T cell receptor beta chain. The ends were cut back, 3 bases at V and 0 bases at J, with 7 bases in the middle. Germline V gene lookup returns CDR1 SGHRS and CDR2 YFSETQ. This CDR3 has 13 residues. This sample is part of a study of blood T cell repertoires in COVID-19. Study-wide background: Samples taken during acute and convalescent COVID-19 were collected in the United States, Italy and Spain. T cells, B-cell-depleted T cells, or PBMCs supplied cDNA or gDNA.

Methods used by the authors: Reference gene primers were amplified, and this amplification served to estimate nucleated cell counts. Only in-frame clones appear in the TCRdb table, and some are missing; sequencing was by immunoSEQ multiplex PCR. V and J calls and clone size are given by that table; D and trimming were obtained from the DNA. The sample has some 140,000 clones, roughly 71% seen once; the top ten hold 15% to 25%. V is TRBV5-1 and J is TRBJ2-7, with D possibly TRBD2 on 5 matching bases. The sequence was obtained from a man older than 75 with acute or convalescent COVID-19. Sample: peripheral blood. The chain's CDR3 is CASSSSSSYEQYF. CDR3 nucleotide sequence: TGCGCCAGCAGCTCTAGCAGCTCCTACGAGCAGTACTTC.